A selection of T cell receptor beta chains follows, all from one sample in a study of monozygotic twins with inflammatory bowel disease. One entry per CDR3 protein, without DNA, is what TCRdb gives after re-calling the 5' RACE reads. This listing includes 160,000 or so distinct CDR3 sequences. Sequenced input: blood. The source of these receptors is a human donor with ulcerative colitis or Crohn's disease, or a healthy co-twin of an affected twin (not recorded which). The CDR3 runs from the conserved cysteine through the conserved F or W.

J	V	CDR3
TRBJ2-1	TRBV18	CASSPPDRNNEQFF
TRBJ2-7	TRBV5-1	CASSRSSLPYEQYF
TRBJ2-7	TRBV11-2	CASSSTRGRYEQYF
TRBJ1-5	TRBV5-6	CASSFGTGASQPQHF
TRBJ1-2	TRBV6-1	CASSDGHRTGYYGYTF
TRBJ1-1	TRBV20-1	CSARAPRGMNTEAFF
TRBJ2-2	TRBV5-1	CASSLDRPSTGELFF
TRBJ2-5	TRBV12-3/TRBV12-4	CASSLPGEGETQYF
TRBJ2-1	TRBV20-1	CSARTSGSYNEQFF
TRBJ1-6	TRBV19	CASTVAGSSPLHF
TRBJ2-1	TRBV28	CASSNLGGRNYNEQFF
TRBJ2-7	TRBV19	CASSIQALYEQYF
TRBJ2-1	TRBV7-9	CASSIRQGAYNEQFF
TRBJ2-1	TRBV5-1	CASSSEPATYNEQFF
TRBJ1-2	TRBV10-3	CAISDLDRITNYGYTF
TRBJ2-7	TRBV18	CASSPSFSYEQYF
TRBJ2-5	TRBV6-2/TRBV6-3	CASGGQGAIQETQYF
TRBJ2-6	TRBV19	CASRRERLSGANVLTF
TRBJ2-7	TRBV5-6	CASSFLRTSSYEQYF
TRBJ2-1	TRBV11-2	CASSKEGLQTSEQFF
TRBJ2-3	TRBV7-2	CASSLLRGTPSTDTQYF
TRBJ2-7	TRBV12-3/TRBV12-4	CASSDRGPSYEQYF
TRBJ2-3	TRBV7-3	CASSLGTSGGTDTQYF
TRBJ2-6	TRBV20-1	CSAPGHSGANVLTF
TRBJ2-5	TRBV12-3/TRBV12-4	CASSTRYKGRETQYF
TRBJ2-1	TRBV5-4	CASSLSLQGAASDEQFF
TRBJ1-1	TRBV27	CASSLLGRLRGTEAFF
TRBJ1-5	TRBV18	CASSMEGNQPQHF
TRBJ2-7	TRBV5-4	CASSLVLARGYEQYF
TRBJ1-1	TRBV19	CASNYKGSWNTEAFF
TRBJ2-3	TRBV7-6	CASSAGTTDTDTQYF
TRBJ2-5	TRBV7-2	CASSLVGGWVQETQYF
TRBJ1-6	TRBV5-6	CASSFPGTGGILHF
TRBJ2-5	TRBV5-5	CASGFPGQGTETQYF
TRBJ1-4	TRBV7-8	CASSTGQGAPTNEKLFF
TRBJ2-3	TRBV12-5	CASDQRGTSTDTQYF
TRBJ2-7	TRBV20-1	CSAPQRTSGSYEQYF
TRBJ1-4	TRBV11-2	CASSSHRVLFF
TRBJ2-5	TRBV28	CASSLFQSRETQYF
TRBJ2-7	TRBV5-1	CASSSPGQGDEQYF
TRBJ1-1	TRBV20-1	CSARDSITDTEAFF
TRBJ2-7	TRBV29-1	CSVGGQGYYEQYF
TRBJ2-1	TRBV5-5	CASSFYVGEGSYNEQFF
TRBJ1-3	TRBV7-6	CASSLVRGAGNTIYF
TRBJ1-2	TRBV6-5	CASSYSNRVNYGYTF
TRBJ2-2	TRBV4-2	CASSLERGLAANTGELFF
TRBJ1-4	TRBV20-1	CSARGEGANEKLFF
TRBJ2-7	TRBV7-7	CASSWTLKGEQYF
TRBJ2-5	TRBV9	CASSGGTSKRETQYF
TRBJ2-7	TRBV11-3	CASSFPTVSYEQYF
TRBJ2-5	TRBV7-9	CASGFSQGQETQYF
TRBJ2-3	TRBV6-2/TRBV6-3	CASSAEGDTQYF
TRBJ2-7	TRBV5-1	CASSLAGQGFGEQYF
TRBJ1-1	TRBV20-1	CSASGLTNTEAFF
TRBJ1-5	TRBV6-2/TRBV6-3	CASSPGLRVNQPQHF
TRBJ2-7	TRBV3-1	CASSQRGRHYEQYF
TRBJ1-5	TRBV20-1	CSARNGAGGDQPQHF
TRBJ2-5	TRBV2	CASSEEAGEETQYF
TRBJ2-3	TRBV5-4	CASSSGLADTDTQYF
TRBJ1-5	TRBV5-6	CASSSTVGKGEGQPQHF